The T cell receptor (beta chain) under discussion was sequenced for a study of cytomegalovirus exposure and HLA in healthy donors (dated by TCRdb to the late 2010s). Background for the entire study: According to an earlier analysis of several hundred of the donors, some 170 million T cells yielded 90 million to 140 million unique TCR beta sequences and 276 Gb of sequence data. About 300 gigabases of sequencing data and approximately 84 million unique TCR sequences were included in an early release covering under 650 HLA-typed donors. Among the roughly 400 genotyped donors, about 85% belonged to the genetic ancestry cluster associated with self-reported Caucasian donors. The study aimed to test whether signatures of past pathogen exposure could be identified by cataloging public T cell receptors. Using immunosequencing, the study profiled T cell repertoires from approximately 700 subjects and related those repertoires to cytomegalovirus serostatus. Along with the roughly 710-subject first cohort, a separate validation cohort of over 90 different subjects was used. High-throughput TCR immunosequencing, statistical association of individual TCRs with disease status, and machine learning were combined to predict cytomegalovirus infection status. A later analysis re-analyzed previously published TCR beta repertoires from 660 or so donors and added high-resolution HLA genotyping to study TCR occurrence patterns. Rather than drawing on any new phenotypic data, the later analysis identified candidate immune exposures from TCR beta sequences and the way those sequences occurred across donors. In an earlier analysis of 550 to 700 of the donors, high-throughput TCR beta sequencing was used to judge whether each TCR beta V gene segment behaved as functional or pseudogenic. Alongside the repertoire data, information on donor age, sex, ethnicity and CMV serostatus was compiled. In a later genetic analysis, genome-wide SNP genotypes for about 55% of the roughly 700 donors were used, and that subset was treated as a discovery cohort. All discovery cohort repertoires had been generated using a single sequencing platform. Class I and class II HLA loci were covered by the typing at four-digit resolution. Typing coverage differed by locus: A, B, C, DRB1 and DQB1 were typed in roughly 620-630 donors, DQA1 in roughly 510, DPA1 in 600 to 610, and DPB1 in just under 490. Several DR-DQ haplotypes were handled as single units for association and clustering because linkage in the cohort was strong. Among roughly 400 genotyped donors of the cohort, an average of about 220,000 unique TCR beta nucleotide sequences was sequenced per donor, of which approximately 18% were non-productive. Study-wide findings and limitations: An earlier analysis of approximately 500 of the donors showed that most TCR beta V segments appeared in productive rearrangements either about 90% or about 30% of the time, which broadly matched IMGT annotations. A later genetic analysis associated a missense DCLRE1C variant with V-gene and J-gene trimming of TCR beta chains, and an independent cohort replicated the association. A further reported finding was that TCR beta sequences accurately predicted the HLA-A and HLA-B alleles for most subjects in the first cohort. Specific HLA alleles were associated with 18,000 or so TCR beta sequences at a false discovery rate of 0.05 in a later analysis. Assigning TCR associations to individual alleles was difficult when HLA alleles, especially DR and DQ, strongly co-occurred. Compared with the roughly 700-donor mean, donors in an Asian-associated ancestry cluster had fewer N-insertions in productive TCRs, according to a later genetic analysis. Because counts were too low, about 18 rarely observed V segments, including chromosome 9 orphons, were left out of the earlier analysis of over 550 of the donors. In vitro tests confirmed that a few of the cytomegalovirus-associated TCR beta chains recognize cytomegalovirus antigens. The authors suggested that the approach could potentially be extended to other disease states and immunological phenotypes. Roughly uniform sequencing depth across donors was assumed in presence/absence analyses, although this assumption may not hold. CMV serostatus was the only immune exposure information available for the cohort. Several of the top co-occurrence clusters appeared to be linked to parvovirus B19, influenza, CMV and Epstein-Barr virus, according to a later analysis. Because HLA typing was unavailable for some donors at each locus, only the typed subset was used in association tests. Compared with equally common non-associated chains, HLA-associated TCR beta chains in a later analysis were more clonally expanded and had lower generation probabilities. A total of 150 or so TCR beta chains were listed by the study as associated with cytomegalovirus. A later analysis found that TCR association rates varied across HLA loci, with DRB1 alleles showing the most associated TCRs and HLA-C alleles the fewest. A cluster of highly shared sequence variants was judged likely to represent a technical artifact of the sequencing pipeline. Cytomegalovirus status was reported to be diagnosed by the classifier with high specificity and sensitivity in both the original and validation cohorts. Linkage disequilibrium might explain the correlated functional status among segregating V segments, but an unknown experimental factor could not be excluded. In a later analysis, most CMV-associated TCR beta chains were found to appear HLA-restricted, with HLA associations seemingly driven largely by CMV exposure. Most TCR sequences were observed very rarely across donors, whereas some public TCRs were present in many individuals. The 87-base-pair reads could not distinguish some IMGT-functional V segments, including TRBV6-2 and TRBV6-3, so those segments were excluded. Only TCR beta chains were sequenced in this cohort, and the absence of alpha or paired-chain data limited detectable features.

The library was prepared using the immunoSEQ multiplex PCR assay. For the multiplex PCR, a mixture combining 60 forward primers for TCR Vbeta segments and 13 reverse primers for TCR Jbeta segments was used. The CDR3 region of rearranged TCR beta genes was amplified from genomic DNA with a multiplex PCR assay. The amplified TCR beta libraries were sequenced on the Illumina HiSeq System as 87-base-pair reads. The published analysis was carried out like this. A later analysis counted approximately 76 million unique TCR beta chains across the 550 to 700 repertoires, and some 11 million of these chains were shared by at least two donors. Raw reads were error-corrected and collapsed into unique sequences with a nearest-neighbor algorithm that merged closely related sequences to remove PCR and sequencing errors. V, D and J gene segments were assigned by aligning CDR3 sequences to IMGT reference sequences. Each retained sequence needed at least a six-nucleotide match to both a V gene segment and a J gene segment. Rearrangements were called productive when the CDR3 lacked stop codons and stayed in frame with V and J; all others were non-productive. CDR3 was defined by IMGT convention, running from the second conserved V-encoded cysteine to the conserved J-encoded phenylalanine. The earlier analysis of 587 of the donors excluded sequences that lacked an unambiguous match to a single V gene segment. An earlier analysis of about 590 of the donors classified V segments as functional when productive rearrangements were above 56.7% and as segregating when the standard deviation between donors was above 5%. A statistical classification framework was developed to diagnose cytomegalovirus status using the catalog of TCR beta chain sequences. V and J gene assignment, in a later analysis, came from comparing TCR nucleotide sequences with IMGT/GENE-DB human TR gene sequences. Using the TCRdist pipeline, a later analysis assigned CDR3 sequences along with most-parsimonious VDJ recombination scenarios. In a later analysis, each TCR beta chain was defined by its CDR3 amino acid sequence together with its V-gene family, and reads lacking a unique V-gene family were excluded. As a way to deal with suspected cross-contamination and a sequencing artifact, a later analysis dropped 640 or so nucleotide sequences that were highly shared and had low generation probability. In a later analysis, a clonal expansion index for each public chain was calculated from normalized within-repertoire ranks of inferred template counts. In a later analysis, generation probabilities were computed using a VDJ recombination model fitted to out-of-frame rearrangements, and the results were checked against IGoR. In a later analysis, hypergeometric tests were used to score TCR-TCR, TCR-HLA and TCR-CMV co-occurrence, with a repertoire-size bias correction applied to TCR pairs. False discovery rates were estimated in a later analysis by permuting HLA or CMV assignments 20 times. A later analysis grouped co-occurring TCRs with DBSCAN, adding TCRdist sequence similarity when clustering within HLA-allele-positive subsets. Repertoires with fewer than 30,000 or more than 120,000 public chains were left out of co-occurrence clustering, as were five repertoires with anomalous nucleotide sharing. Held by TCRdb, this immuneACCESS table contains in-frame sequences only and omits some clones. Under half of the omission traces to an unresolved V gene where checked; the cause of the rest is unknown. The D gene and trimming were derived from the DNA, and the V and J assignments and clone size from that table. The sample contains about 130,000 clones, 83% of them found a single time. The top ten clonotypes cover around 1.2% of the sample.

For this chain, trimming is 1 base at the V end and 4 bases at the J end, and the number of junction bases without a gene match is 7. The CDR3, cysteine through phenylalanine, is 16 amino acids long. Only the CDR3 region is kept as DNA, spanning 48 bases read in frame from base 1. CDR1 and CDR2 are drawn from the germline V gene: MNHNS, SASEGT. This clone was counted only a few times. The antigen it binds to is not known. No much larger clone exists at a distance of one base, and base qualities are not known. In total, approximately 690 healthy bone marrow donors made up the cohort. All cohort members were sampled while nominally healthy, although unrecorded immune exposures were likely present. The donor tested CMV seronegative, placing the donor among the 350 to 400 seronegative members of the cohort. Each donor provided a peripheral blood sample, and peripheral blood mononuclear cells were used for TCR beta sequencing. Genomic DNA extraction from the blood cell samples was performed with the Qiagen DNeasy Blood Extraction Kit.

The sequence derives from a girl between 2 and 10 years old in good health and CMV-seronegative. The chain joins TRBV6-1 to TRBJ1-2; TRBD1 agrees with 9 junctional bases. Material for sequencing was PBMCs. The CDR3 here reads CASSEVWDRESYGYTF. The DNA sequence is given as TGTGCCAGCAGTGAAGTTTGGGACAGGGAGAGCTATGGCTACACCTTC.